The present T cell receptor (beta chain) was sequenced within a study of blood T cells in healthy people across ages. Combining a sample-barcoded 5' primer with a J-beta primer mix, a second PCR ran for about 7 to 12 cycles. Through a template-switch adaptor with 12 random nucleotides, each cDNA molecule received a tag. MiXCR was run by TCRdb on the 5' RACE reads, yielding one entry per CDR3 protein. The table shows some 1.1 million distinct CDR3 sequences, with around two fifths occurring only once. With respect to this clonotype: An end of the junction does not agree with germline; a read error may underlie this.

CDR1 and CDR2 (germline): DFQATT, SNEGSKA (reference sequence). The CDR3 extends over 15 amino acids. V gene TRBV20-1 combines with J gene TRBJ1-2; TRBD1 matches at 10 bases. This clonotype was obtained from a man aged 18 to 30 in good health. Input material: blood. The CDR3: CSARVLRDRGNGHTF. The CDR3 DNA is TGCAGTGCTAGAGTCTTAAGGGACAGGGGTAATGGCCACACCTTC.